The clone carrying this TCR beta chain was observed many times. Germline V gives CDR1 DFQATT, CDR2 SNEGSKA (reference sequence). V gave up 1 base and J gave up 3 bases, with 15 bases separating them. CDR3 length: 15 amino acids. Regions amplified from RNA transcripts were the TCR beta CDR3 regions. The TCR CDR3 first-round RT-PCR relied on the HTBI primer set. TCRdb re-analysed the multiplex PCR reads in MiXCR, keeping a single row per CDR3 protein. The data show fewer than 650,000 distinct CDR3 sequences, roughly 14% seen once. These data belong to a study of T cells in Graves' hyperthyroidism and ophthalmopathy.

This rearrangement joins TRBV20-1 to TRBJ1-1, with D possibly being TRBD1 (5 bases). Sequencing was performed on blood. The TCR comes from a woman between 35 and 50 years old with Graves' ophthalmopathy. The CDR3 bases are TGCAGTGCTAGAGTCCCGGGGGGGTGGTACACTGAAGCTTTCTTT. Its protein product is CSARVPGGWYTEAFF.